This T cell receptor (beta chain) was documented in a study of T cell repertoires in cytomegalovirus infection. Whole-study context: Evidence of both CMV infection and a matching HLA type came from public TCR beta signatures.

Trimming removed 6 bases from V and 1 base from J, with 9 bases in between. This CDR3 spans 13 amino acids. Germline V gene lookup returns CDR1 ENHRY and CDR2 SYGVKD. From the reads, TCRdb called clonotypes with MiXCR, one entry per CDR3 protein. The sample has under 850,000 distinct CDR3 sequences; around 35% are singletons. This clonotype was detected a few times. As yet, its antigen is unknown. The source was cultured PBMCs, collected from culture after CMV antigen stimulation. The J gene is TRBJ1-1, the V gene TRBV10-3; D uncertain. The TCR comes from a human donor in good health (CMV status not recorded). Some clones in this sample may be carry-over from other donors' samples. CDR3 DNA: TGTGCCATCAGCGGACGGGAGAACACTGAAGCTTTCTTT. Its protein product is CAISGRENTEAFF.